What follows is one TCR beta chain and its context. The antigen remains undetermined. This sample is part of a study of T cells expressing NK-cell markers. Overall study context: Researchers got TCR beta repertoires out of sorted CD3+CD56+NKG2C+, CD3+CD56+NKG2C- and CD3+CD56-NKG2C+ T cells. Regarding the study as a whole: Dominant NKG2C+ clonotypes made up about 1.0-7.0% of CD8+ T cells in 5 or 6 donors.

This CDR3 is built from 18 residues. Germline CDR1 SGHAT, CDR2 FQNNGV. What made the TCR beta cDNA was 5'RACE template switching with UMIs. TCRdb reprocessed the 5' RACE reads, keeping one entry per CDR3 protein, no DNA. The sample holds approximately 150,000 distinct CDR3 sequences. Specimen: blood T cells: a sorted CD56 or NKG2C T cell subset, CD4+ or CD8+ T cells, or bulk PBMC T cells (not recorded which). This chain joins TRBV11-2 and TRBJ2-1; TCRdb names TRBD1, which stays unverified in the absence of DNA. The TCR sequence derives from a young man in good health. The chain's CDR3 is CATCASSPFFMGGNEQFF. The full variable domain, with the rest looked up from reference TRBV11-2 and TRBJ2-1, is EAGVAQSPRYKIIEKRQSVAFWCNPISGHATLYWYQQILGQGPKLLIQFQNNGVVDDSQLPKDRFSAERLKGVDSTLKIQPAKLEDSAVYLCATCASSPFFMGGNEQFFGPGTRLTVL.